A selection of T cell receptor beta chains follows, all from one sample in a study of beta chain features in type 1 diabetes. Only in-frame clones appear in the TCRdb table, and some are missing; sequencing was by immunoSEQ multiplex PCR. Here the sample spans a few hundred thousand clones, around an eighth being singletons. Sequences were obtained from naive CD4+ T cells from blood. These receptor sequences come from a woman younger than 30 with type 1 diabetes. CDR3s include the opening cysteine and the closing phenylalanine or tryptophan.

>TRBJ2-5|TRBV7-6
CASSFWEDETQYF
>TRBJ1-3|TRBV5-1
CASSLAFSGNTIYF
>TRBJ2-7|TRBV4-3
CASSHRGEGIAF
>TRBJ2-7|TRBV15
CATSRDAGYEQYF
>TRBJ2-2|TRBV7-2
CASSLLLAGVVGELFF
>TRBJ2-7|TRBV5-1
CASSLAGSYEQYF
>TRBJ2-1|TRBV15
CATSNTKDSPYNEQFF
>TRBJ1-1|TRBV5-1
CASSHSSGGDTEAFF
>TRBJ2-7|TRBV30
CAWMTSLSYEQYF
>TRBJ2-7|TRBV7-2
CASSRDSPYEQYF
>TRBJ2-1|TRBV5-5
CASSQDRGNYNEQFF
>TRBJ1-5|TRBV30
CAWSVLGGRNQPQHF
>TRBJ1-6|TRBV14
CASSHPGSGSPLHF
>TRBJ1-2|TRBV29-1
CSVDTLDRGSTF
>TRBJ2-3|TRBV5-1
CASSGGLAAITDTQYF
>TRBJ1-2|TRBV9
CASSVVGQPNYGYTF
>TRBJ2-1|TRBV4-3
CASSSGQGWNEQFF
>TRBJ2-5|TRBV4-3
CASSQERDPQETQYF
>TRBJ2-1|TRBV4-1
CASGTYRVNNEQFF
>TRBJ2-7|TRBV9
CASSVDKGHEQYF
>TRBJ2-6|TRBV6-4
CASSAGYGANVLTF
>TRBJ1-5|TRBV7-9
CASSLGTNFNQPQHF
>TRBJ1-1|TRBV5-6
CASSLETRMNTEAFF
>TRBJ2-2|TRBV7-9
CASSLYLAVNTGELFF
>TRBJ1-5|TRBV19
CASSIAPGTGGDQPQHF
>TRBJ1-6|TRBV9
CASSRQGNYSPLHF
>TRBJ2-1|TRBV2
CASSQGYEQFF
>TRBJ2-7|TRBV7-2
CASSPWTSGSYEQYF
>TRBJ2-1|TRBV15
CATSNPSGFEQFF
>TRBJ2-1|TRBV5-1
CASSLGTSLNEQFF
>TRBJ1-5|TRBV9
CASSVTGRDQPQHF
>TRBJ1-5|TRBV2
CASSDRQPNQPQHF
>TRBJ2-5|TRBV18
CASSQRGAQETQYF
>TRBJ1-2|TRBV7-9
CASSLALGGGYGYTF
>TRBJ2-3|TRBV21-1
CASSKAGVLEGSTDTQYF
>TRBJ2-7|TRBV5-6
CASSSTLAYEQYF
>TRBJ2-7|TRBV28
CASRLPTGGHYEQYF
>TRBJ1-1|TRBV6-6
CASNLGQKNTEAFF
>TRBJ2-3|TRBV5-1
CASSLLAGAATDTQYF
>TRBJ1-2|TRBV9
CASSALQGNGYTF
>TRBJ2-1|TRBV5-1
CASSLAGGDYNEQFF
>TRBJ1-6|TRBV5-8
CASSTHLEISPLHF
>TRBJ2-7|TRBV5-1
CASSLGAGRGRGEQYF
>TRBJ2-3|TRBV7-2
CASSLAGGNADTQYF
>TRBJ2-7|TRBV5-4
CASSSQVSEQYF
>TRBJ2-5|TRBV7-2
CASSSHRIPRETQYF
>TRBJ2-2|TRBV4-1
CASSLGTSGSSSGELFF
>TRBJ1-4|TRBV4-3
CASSQDQGLGEKLFF
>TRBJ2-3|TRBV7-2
CASSRAGGPLDTQYF
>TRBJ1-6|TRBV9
CASSVAGSGSPLHF
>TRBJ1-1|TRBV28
CATGTGFEAFF
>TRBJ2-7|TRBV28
CASRGQSIISEQYF
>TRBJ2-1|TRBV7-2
CASSMRDSGNEQFF